The 5 T cell receptor beta chains reported below all come from one sample, sequenced in a study of T cell changes during pregnancy in multiple sclerosis. Assay used: immunoSEQ multiplex PCR; TCRdb lists only in-frame clones, some missing. The sample shows 40,000 to 55,000 clones, 80% to 90% of them seen only once. Sequenced material: CD8+ T cells from peripheral blood mononuclear cells, taken in the second trimester of pregnancy. The receptors come from a female donor with multiple sclerosis, enrolled in a pregnancy study.

The V and J genes are TRBV27 and TRBJ1-1; 9 bases are a match to TRBD1. CDR3 length equals 15 residues. Germline CDR1 and CDR2: MNHEY and SMNVEV (reference sequence). Trimming cost V 5 bases and J 1 base; bases outside gene matches: 5. CDR3 residues: CASSTGGRSNTEAFF. DNA for the CDR3: TGTGCCAGCAGTACAGGGGGCCGATCGAACACTGAAGCTTTCTTT.

With regard to this clone: A much larger clone sits a single nucleotide away, making a read error possible. The chain is built from TRBV6-1 and TRBJ2-1; 12 bases line up with TRBD2. Germline loops: CDR1 MNHNS, CDR2 SASEGT. The CDR3 totals 15 residues. The V segment lost 2 bases and the J segment 6 bases; nucleotides outside the gene matches: 2. The CDR3 DNA reads as TGTGCCAGCAGTGAATCTAGCGGGGGGGCCAATGAGCAGTTCTTC. Residues: CASSESSGGANEQFF.

This clone was seen only a few times. The rearrangement uses TRBV5-6 and TRBJ1-5; 7 bases are a match to TRBD1. The CDR3 consists of 14 residues. The trim removed 4 bases at V and 4 bases at J, leaving 5 bases unmatched. Germline CDR1 SGHDT, CDR2 YYEEEE. The CDR3 loop reads CASSGGTANQPQHF. CDR3 in DNA: TGTGCCAGCAGCGGAGGGACAGCTAATCAGCCCCAGCATTTT. Full variable domain (remainder filled in from reference TRBV5-6 and TRBJ1-5): DAGVTQSPTHLIKTRGQQVTLRCSPKSGHDTVSWYQQALGQGPQFIFQYYEEEERQRGNFPDRFSGHQFPNYSSELNVNALLLGDSALYLCASSGGTANQPQHFGDGTRLSIL.

This clone occurred a few times. The V gene is TRBV7-9, the J gene TRBJ2-7; 13 bases line up with TRBD2. V lost 5 bases and J lost 0; bases outside the gene matches: 10. The CDR3 consists of 18 residues. The germline gives CDR1 SEHNR, CDR2 FQNEAQ (reference sequence). The CDR3 loop reads CASSGETSGRLSSYEQYF. CDR3 in DNA: TGTGCCAGCAGCGGGGAGACTAGCGGGAGGCTATCCTCCTACGAGCAGTACTTC.

This clone was detected only a few times. The chain uses TRBV6-1 and TRBJ2-3, with a possible D match to TRBD2 (5 bases). In germline, CDR1 is MNHNS, CDR2 SASEGT. V shed 8 bases and J shed 0 bases, with 12 bases lying between them. The CDR3 has 14 amino acids. DNA for the CDR3: TGTGCCAGCGAACGGGAAACTAGCACAGATACGCAGTATTTT. Amino acid sequence: CASERETSTDTQYF.